The 22 T cell receptor beta chains in this list originate from one sample, sequenced in a study of blood T cell repertoires in COVID-19. The repertoire was sequenced with immunoSEQ multiplex PCR; TCRdb's copy has only in-frame clones and lacks some. This table holds about 120,000 clones, 80% to 90% found once. Material: peripheral blood. All receptors come from a man between 70 and 80 years old with active or convalescent COVID-19.

This clone was found a few times. The gene calls are TRBV24-1 and TRBJ2-1; D is ambiguous. V shed 9 bases and J shed 0 bases, with 11 bases lying between them. The germline V gene encodes CDR1 KGHDR and CDR2 SFDVKD. The CDR3 covers 14 residues. CDR3 sequence: CATAALFSYNEQFF. The CDR3 nucleotides are TGTGCCACCGCCGCGCTATTCTCCTACAATGAGCAGTTCTTC.

This clone came up once. V usage is TRBV19 and J usage is TRBJ2-7, with 8 bases lining up with TRBD1. The V and J ends lost 7 bases and 3 bases, in that order; junction bases with no gene match: 11. This CDR3 is 15 amino acids long. The germline gives CDR1 LNHDA, CDR2 SQIVND (reference sequence). The DNA for the CDR3 is TGTGCCAGTACCTCGGACAGGGAACACGGCTACGAGCAGTACTTC. This codes for CASTSDREHGYEQYF. Combining the CDR3 with reference TRBV19 and TRBJ2-7 gives the whole variable domain DGGITQSPKYLFRKEGQNVTLSCEQNLNHDAMYWYRQDPGQGLRLIYYSQIVNDFQKGDIAEGYSVSREKKESFPLTVTSAQKNPTAFYLCASTSDREHGYEQYFGPGTRLTVT.

The V gene is TRBV5-4, the J gene TRBJ1-4; tentatively, D is TRBD1 (5 bases). Germline V gene lookup returns CDR1 SGHNT and CDR2 YYREEE (reference sequence). Trimming cost V 4 bases and J 5 bases, with 15 bases left between them. The CDR3 has 15 residues. The CDR3 DNA reads as TGTGCCAGCAGCACACGCGGGGCAGTCAATGAAAAACTGTTTTTT. This encodes CASSTRGAVNEKLFF.

The chain couples TRBV6-5 to TRBJ2-7; a weak D match, TRBD1 (5 bases). There are 13 residues in the CDR3. Germline loops: CDR1 MNHEY, CDR2 SVGAGI. V shed 5 bases and J shed 0 bases, with 8 bases lying between them. The CDR3 DNA is TGTGCCAGCAGTACGACAGTCTCCTACGAGCAGTACTTC. Amino acid sequence: CASSTTVSYEQYF.

This clone is a singleton in its sample. The chain links TRBV29-1 to TRBJ2-7, with a possible D match to TRBD2 (5 bases). V gave up 6 bases and J gave up 1 base, with 13 bases separating them. CDR3 length equals 13 residues. The germline V gene encodes CDR1 SQVTM and CDR2 ANQGSEA. For the CDR3, the DNA is TGCAGCGTGGGCCCCAGCGGATCCTACGAGCAGTACTTC. Amino acids: CSVGPSGSYEQYF.

This clone was recorded once. The CDR3 loop reads CASSPVPGLQETQYF. CDR3 bases: TGTGCCAGCTCACCAGTCCCGGGACTACAAGAGACCCAGTACTTC. The chain recombines TRBV18 with TRBJ2-5, with 7 bases aligning to TRBD2. Germline V gene data show CDR1 as KGHSH and CDR2 as LQKENI. With V trimmed by 2 bases and J by 2 bases, 5 bases remained unmatched. The CDR3 is 15 residues long. Drawing the rest from reference TRBV18 and TRBJ2-5, the complete variable domain is NAGVMQNPRHLVRRRGQEARLRCSPMKGHSHVYWYRQLPEEGLKFMVYLQKENIIDESGMPKERFSAEFPKEGPSILRIQQVVRGDSAAYFCASSPVPGLQETQYFGPGTRLLVL.

This rearrangement joins TRBV29-1 to TRBJ1-1; TRBD1 is a possible D gene (6 bases). V lost 6 bases and J lost 4, with 15 bases in between. The CDR3 spans 13 residues. The germline CDR1 and CDR2 sequences are SQVTM and ANQGSEA. The CDR3 region is CSVALLGGTEAFF. DNA of the CDR3: TGCAGCGTAGCTCTCTTAGGGGGCACTGAAGCTTTCTTT.

V gene TRBV27 combines with J gene TRBJ1-6; a possible D gene is TRBD1 (6 bases). The V and J ends lost 3 bases and 7 bases respectively, with 10 bases between them. This CDR3 has 14 residues. CDR1 and CDR2 from the germline V gene are MNHEY and SMNVEV (reference sequence). The CDR3 DNA is TGTGCCAGCAGTTTGCGGGGGGCAAATTCACCCCTCCACTTT. This sequence encodes CASSLRGANSPLHF.

V usage is TRBV5-1 and J usage is TRBJ2-7, with 7 nucleotides matching TRBD2. This CDR3 is built from 15 residues. Germline V gene lookup returns CDR1 SGHRS and CDR2 YFSETQ. After removal of 3 bases from V and 7 bases from J, the junction contained 13 bases not matched to a gene. The CDR3 bases are TGCGCCAGCAGCTCCGGGACTAAAGTTACTCGGGAGCAGTACTTC. Translation gives CASSSGTKVTREQYF.

The gene calls are TRBV7-8 and TRBJ2-2, with D hard to call. Germline CDR1 SGHVS, CDR2 FQNEAQ. Trimming removed 5 bases from V and 0 bases from J, with 10 bases in between. The CDR3 is made up of 15 amino acids. In nucleotides, the CDR3 is TGTGCCAGCAGCCCCATAACAGCGAACACCGGGGAGCTGTTTTTT. Translation gives CASSPITANTGELFF.

The chain has TRBV12-2 and TRBJ1-2; TRBD1, the D gene given by the table, was not confirmed from the DNA. TRBV12-2 is a known pseudogene. This CDR3 has 16 amino acids. In DNA form, the CDR3 reads TGTGCAAGTCGCTTAATACAGGCACAGAGTGGGTATGGCTACACCTTC. Translating it yields CASRLIQAQSGYGYTF.

This clone was picked up one time. The V gene is TRBV7-9, the J gene TRBJ1-1, with D tentatively TRBD1 (5 bases). Trimming cost V 5 bases and J 1 base, with 14 bases left between them. CDR3 length: 15 amino acids. Germline loops: CDR1 SEHNR, CDR2 FQNEAQ (reference sequence). The CDR3 is CASSAGGTSNTEAFF. The CDR3 DNA sequence: TGTGCCAGCAGCGCGGGGGGGACTTCGAACACTGAAGCTTTCTTT.

J is TRBJ1-5 and V is TRBV19; tentatively, D is TRBD1 (5 bases). This CDR3 contains 16 residues. V shed 7 bases and J shed 0 bases, with 16 bases lying between them. Germline loops: CDR1 LNHDA, CDR2 SQIVND (reference sequence). The chain's CDR3 is CASTRIGDYSNQPQHF. DNA for the CDR3: TGTGCCAGTACCCGGATAGGGGACTATAGCAATCAGCCCCAGCATTTT. Full variable domain (missing parts from reference TRBV19 and TRBJ1-5): DGGITQSPKYLFRKEGQNVTLSCEQNLNHDAMYWYRQDPGQGLRLIYYSQIVNDFQKGDIAEGYSVSREKKESFPLTVTSAQKNPTAFYLCASTRIGDYSNQPQHFGDGTRLSIL.

This chain joins TRBV3-1 (or the pseudogene TRBV3-2) and TRBJ2-3; 9 nucleotides line up with TRBD1. The trim removed 4 bases at V and 3 bases at J, leaving 8 bases unmatched. Germline values: CDR1 LGHDT, CDR2 YNNKEL (reference sequence). The CDR3 runs to 16 residues. The CDR3 DNA follows: TGTGCCAGCAGCCGGGACAGGGTAGGGGAAACAGATACGCAGTATTTT. It translates to CASSRDRVGETDTQYF.

The chain couples TRBV4-1 to TRBJ2-6; 8 bases line up with TRBD1. Trimming removed 0 bases from V and 0 bases from J; junction bases left unmatched: 4. This CDR3 region has 18 residues. Germline assignment: CDR1 MGHRA and CDR2 YSYEKL. The CDR3 reads CASSQEGTGASGANVLTF. In DNA, the CDR3 is TGCGCCAGCAGCCAAGAAGGGACAGGAGCCTCTGGGGCCAACGTCCTGACTTTC.

This clone was observed once. The chain couples TRBV28 to TRBJ2-7, with a tentative D call TRBD1 (6 bases). The ends were cut back, 6 bases at V and 0 bases at J, with 12 bases in the middle. This CDR3 has 14 residues. Germline loops: CDR1 MDHEN, CDR2 SYDVKM. This CDR3 is CASRQTGRSYEQYF. CDR3 DNA sequence: TGTGCCAGCAGACAAACAGGGCGCTCCTACGAGCAGTACTTC.

This rearrangement joins TRBV19 to TRBJ2-1; 8 nucleotides line up with TRBD2. CDR1 is LNHDA and CDR2 is SQIVND in the germline V gene (reference sequence). The J segment lost 6 bases and the V segment lost 4 bases, leaving 8 bases of the junction unmatched. The CDR3 consists of 15 residues. CDR3 sequence reads: CASSTLAVPPNEQFF. The CDR3 DNA reads as TGTGCCAGTAGTACACTAGCGGTCCCACCCAATGAGCAGTTCTTC.

V gene TRBV3-1 (or the pseudogene TRBV3-2) combines with J gene TRBJ2-5; possible D gene TRBD2, 6 bases. Germline V CDR1 and CDR2: LGHDT, YNNKEL (reference sequence). CDR3 length: 13 amino acids. Trimming left V 0 bases short and J 5 bases short, with 7 bases between. The CDR3 sequence is CASSQEAGETQYF. The CDR3 DNA reads TGTGCCAGCAGCCAAGAGGCGGGGGAGACCCAGTACTTC.

This clone was seen only once. The chain is built from TRBV5-1 and TRBJ2-7; 10 nucleotides match TRBD2. After removal of 4 bases from V and 6 bases from J, the junction contained 10 bases not matched to a gene. Germline CDR1 and CDR2: SGHRS and YFSETQ. This CDR3 is 15 amino acids long. The DNA for the CDR3 is TGCGCCAGCAGCCCTCTAGCGGGAGCTAGAGCCGAGCAGTACTTC. This sequence encodes CASSPLAGARAEQYF.

This sequence joins TRBV23-1 and TRBJ2-3; 12 bases align to TRBD2. TRBV23-1 is an ORF, and what it does is uncertain. The CDR3 runs 16 residues. The V gene end was trimmed by 4 bases and the J gene end by 7 bases; junction bases not matched to a gene: 9. This CDR3 is CASSRSSGRGKYTQYF. The DNA of the CDR3 is TGCGCCAGCAGTCGTTCTAGCGGGAGGGGGAAGTATACGCAGTATTTT.

This clone was seen just once. The chain employs TRBV19 and TRBJ2-7; the match to TRBD2 covers 10 bases. CDR1 and CDR2 (germline): LNHDA, SQIVND (reference sequence). After removal of 4 bases from V and 1 base from J, the junction contained 7 bases not matched to a gene. The CDR3 is 16 residues long. The CDR3 DNA is TGTGCCAGTAGTAAAAATAGCGGGAGGAGTTCCTACGAGCAGTACTTC. Residues: CASSKNSGRSSYEQYF.

The chain is built from TRBV6-1 and TRBJ2-7, with 7 bases identical to TRBD1. The CDR3 runs to 15 residues. Unmatched junction bases numbered 10, after V lost 3 bases and J lost 5 bases. Germline V CDR1 and CDR2: MNHNS, SASEGT. The CDR3 is CASSERGRFEHEQYF. The DNA for the CDR3 is TGTGCCAGCAGTGAGAGGGGGCGCTTTGAGCACGAGCAGTACTTC.